Each of the 8 T cell receptor beta chains below was sequenced from the same sample in a study of memory CD4+ T cells and cytomegalovirus serostatus. Single viable CD3+CD4+CD8-CD45RO+ cells were sorted as the memory CD4+ T cells. Here immunoSEQ multiplex PCR was the method, and the copy in TCRdb shows in-frame clones only, minus some. The sample records over 50,000 clones, approximately 78% being singletons. Input material: memory CD4+ T cells from blood. These receptors originate from an adult in good health and CMV-seronegative.

The rearrangement links TRBV19 to TRBJ1-2; D remains ambiguous. The CDR3 runs 12 residues. Germline lookup yields CDR1 LNHDA and CDR2 SQIVND (reference sequence). Trimming pared 3 bases from V and 7 bases from J, leaving 9 bases between. The CDR3 region is CASSISRAGYTF. The DNA for the CDR3 is TGTGCCAGTAGTATTTCCCGGGCTGGCTACACCTTC.

The chain joins TRBV30 to TRBJ1-5; D is unresolved. Trimming took off 2 bases at V and 0 bases at J, with 5 bases between the two ends. This CDR3 region has 13 residues. Germline V lookup: CDR1 GTSNPN, CDR2 SVGIG (reference sequence). CDR3 region: CAWSSHSNQPQHF. The CDR3 DNA follows: TGTGCCTGGAGTAGTCATAGCAATCAGCCCCAGCATTTT. Supplemented by reference TRBV30 and TRBJ1-5, the full variable domain reads SQTIHQWPATLVQPVGSPLSLECTVEGTSNPNLYWYRQAAGRGLQLLFYSVGIGQISSEVPQNLSASRPQDRQFILSSKKLLLSDSGFYLCAWSSHSNQPQHFGDGTRLSIL.

The chain uses TRBV29-1 and TRBJ1-1, with TRBD1 matching 11 bases. J was trimmed by 4 bases and V by 7 bases; bases with no gene match: 2. Germline V gene sequence: CDR1 SQVTM, CDR2 ANQGSEA. The CDR3 totals 12 residues. CDR3 in DNA: TGCAGCGGGGGGACAGGGGGCACTGAAGCTTTCTTT. This encodes CSGGTGGTEAFF.

The CDR3 protein is CASSQVWGRGTSGNYEQYF. Written as DNA, the CDR3 is TGTGCCAGCAGCCAAGTGTGGGGGCGCGGGACTAGCGGGAACTACGAGCAGTACTTC. V gene TRBV4-2 combines with J gene TRBJ2-7; the match to TRBD2 covers 13 bases. Germline trimming cut 1 base from V and 3 bases from J; bases unmatched to any gene: 12. This CDR3 region has 19 residues. CDR1 LGHNA and CDR2 YNFKEQ come from the germline V gene.

The V gene is TRBV10-1, the J gene TRBJ2-3, with D tentatively TRBD2 (7 bases). Looked up from germline, CDR1 is WNHNN and CDR2 is SYGVQD (reference sequence). The CDR3 sequence is 16 residues long. V was pared by 0 bases and J by 5 bases, with 15 bases between. CDR3 in amino acids: CASSESVAGAQDTQYF. For the CDR3, the DNA is TGCGCCAGCAGTGAGTCGGTCGCGGGGGCGCAAGATACGCAGTATTTT.

The rearrangement uses TRBV7-2 and TRBJ2-7; 7 nucleotides line up with TRBD1. Germline trimming cut 5 bases from V and 3 bases from J; bases unmatched to any gene: 7. Germline V CDR1 and CDR2: SGHTA, FQGNSA. The CDR3 has 14 amino acids. In nucleotides, the CDR3 is TGTGCCAGCAGCCCAGGAAGGGGGCGCTACGAGCAGTACTTC. This sequence encodes CASSPGRGRYEQYF.

The V gene is TRBV18, the J gene TRBJ2-7, with 8 positions matching TRBD1. Germline CDR1 is KGHSH and CDR2 is LQKENI. The CDR3 loop spans 16 amino acids. J lost 2 bases, V lost 5 bases, and 11 bases had no gene match. The DNA for the CDR3 is TGTGCCAGCTCAATAGCCGCAGGGGGCGCTCCCTACGAGCAGTACTTC. Amino acid sequence: CASSIAAGGAPYEQYF.

This chain joins TRBV6-1 and TRBJ2-3; tentatively, D is TRBD2 (6 bases). This CDR3 contains 14 residues. Germline values: CDR1 MNHNS, CDR2 SASEGT. Trimming removed 6 bases from V and 4 bases from J, with 14 bases in between. The CDR3 region has the DNA TGTGCCAGCAGCCTCGAGCCGGGGGCAGATACGCAGTATTTT. This gives the protein CASSLEPGADTQYF.